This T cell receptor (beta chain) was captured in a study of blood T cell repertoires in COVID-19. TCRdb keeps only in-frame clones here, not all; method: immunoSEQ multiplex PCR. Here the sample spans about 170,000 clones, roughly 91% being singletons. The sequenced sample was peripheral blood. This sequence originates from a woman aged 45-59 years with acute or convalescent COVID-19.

The CDR3 DNA sequence: TGTGCCAGCAGCTCAGGGGTTAACAATCAGCCCCAGCATTTT. Translating gives CASSSGVNNQPQHF. The chain recombines TRBV6-2 or TRBV6-3 with TRBJ1-5; possibly TRBD1 for D (6 bases). Between the trimmed V and J ends, which lost 6 bases and 3 bases, there was a span of 12 bases. This CDR3 comprises 14 residues. Germline values: CDR1 MNHEY, CDR2 SVGEGT.